The 6 T cell receptor beta chains given below trace back to one sample, sequenced in a study of CD8+CD57+ T cells in acquired aplastic anemia. Investigators profiled TCR beta VDJ and CDR3 from genomic DNA template. TCRdb analysed the reads with MiXCR anew, one entry per CDR3 protein. The sample records some 200,000 distinct CDR3 sequences, around 60% being singletons. Sequencing used sorted CD4+, CD8+, or CD8+CD57+ T cells (not recorded which) from PBMCs. The receptors were sampled from a human donor in good health.

The V call is TRBV7-7, the J call TRBJ2-7, with 7 bases aligning to TRBD2. CDR1 is SSHAT and CDR2 is FNYEAQ in the germline V gene (reference sequence). The CDR3 spans 13 residues. The ends lost 4 bases at V and 3 bases at J; junction bases unmatched: 3. The CDR3 loop reads CASSWASGYEQYF. The DNA of the CDR3 is TGTGCCAGCAGCTGGGCTAGCGGCTACGAGCAGTACTTC.

This clonotype was observed many times. This chain connects TRBV19 to TRBJ2-7; TRBD1 aligns across 12 bases. This CDR3 is 15 amino acids long. After removal of 0 bases from V and 5 bases from J, the junction contained 2 bases not matched to a gene. In germline, CDR1 is LNHDA, CDR2 SQIVND (reference sequence). The chain's CDR3 is CASSIDGTGGNEQYF. CDR3 bases: TGTGCCAGTAGTATAGACGGGACAGGGGGCAACGAGCAGTACTTC.

This clonotype was observed a single time. CDR3 nucleotides: TGCAGTGCTACTGAAAGCGGGGTCCAGTTCTTC. Its translation is CSATESGVQFF. The V and J genes are TRBV20-1 and TRBJ2-1; 7 nucleotides line up with TRBD2. V lost 4 bases to trimming and J lost 13 bases; unmatched junction nucleotides: 7. CDR3 length equals 11 residues. Germline V gene lookup returns CDR1 DFQATT and CDR2 SNEGSKA (reference sequence).

This clonotype was recorded only once. The CDR3 is CATSRSLAGSYNEQFF. In nucleotides, the CDR3 is TGTGCCACCAGCCGCTCCCTTGCGGGGTCCTACAATGAGCAGTTCTTC. The genes are TRBV24-1 and TRBJ2-1; TRBD2 is a possible D gene (6 bases). The germline gives CDR1 KGHDR, CDR2 SFDVKD. This CDR3 region has 16 residues. Trimming removed 7 bases from V and 1 base from J, with 16 bases in between.

This clonotype has more than one count but fewer than ten. The J gene is TRBJ1-1, the V gene TRBV20-1, with D unclear. Germline CDR1 reads DFQATT; CDR2 reads SNEGSKA (reference sequence). The germline V and J ends were trimmed by 3 bases and 1 base, with 9 bases remaining between them. The CDR3 is made up of 13 amino acids. CDR3 loop: CSASLNSNTEAFF. CDR3 coding DNA: TGCAGTGCTAGTCTGAACTCGAACACTGAAGCTTTCTTT.

This rearrangement joins TRBV7-9 to TRBJ2-4, with D uncertain. V lost 4 bases, J lost 5 bases, and 9 bases lay in between. The CDR3 length is 13 residues. Germline lookup yields CDR1 SEHNR and CDR2 FQNEAQ (reference sequence). CDR3 amino acids: CASSSDTENIQYF. CDR3 coding DNA: TGTGCCAGCAGCTCTGACACGGAAAACATTCAGTACTTC.